Sequencing of this T cell receptor beta chain was carried out in a study of shared clonotypes between healthy human individuals. This CDR3 contains 14 residues. CDR1 is SEHNR and CDR2 is FQNEAQ in the germline V gene (reference sequence). With 4 bases clipped from V and 6 bases from J, the junction kept 8 bases outside the gene matches. CD45RO-negative CD8 cells positively selected for CCR7 made up the naive population, which excluded terminally differentiated effector memory CD45RA+ cells. The count of this clone is one. Sequencing was performed with immunoSEQ multiplex PCR; in TCRdb, only in-frame clones are kept and a portion is missing. The sample includes millions of clones, about 95% of them seen just once.

The chain joins TRBV7-9 to TRBJ2-7; 8 positions match TRBD1. The sequenced sample was naive CD8+ T cells sorted from blood. The TCR originated in a man younger than 35 in good health. CDR3 in amino acids: CASSSRGTGFEQYF. The CDR3 bases are TGTGCCAGCAGCTCTAGGGGGACAGGTTTCGAGCAGTACTTC.